The 9 T cell receptor beta chains given below trace back to one sample, sequenced in a study of cytomegalovirus exposure and HLA in healthy donors. Primers for the PCR totalled 60 Vbeta and 13 Jbeta. Method: immunoSEQ multiplex PCR; TCRdb's copy keeps in-frame clones and lacks some. Here the sample spans about 160,000 clones, around four fifths being singletons. The sequencing sample was made of PBMCs. All receptors derive from a man aged 18-30 years in good health and CMV-seronegative.

J is TRBJ1-1 and V is TRBV28; TRBD1 aligns across 10 bases. The germline gives CDR1 MDHEN, CDR2 SYDVKM. The length of the CDR3 is 14 residues. J was trimmed by 6 bases and V by 5 bases; bases with no gene match: 6. The chain's CDR3 is CASSLGQGGAEAFF. The CDR3 nucleotides read TGTGCCAGCAGTCTCGGACAGGGGGGCGCTGAAGCTTTCTTT. The full variable domain, its missing parts supplied by reference TRBV28 and TRBJ1-1, is DVKVTQSSRYLVKRTGEKVFLECVQDMDHENMFWYRQDPGLGLRLIYFSYDVKMKEKGDIPEGYSVSREKKERFSLILESASTNQTSMYLCASSLGQGGAEAFFGQGTRLTVV.

This chain connects TRBV9 to TRBJ2-7; the match to TRBD1 covers 8 bases. This CDR3 spans 14 amino acids. Germline CDR1 reads SGDLS; CDR2 reads YYNGEE. With 2 bases clipped from V and 2 bases from J, the junction kept 3 bases outside the gene matches. The CDR3 protein is CASSVRQGPYEQYF. CDR3 coding DNA: TGTGCCAGCAGCGTCCGACAGGGGCCCTACGAGCAGTACTTC.

This chain uses TRBV28 with TRBJ2-1; 7 nucleotides align to TRBD2. Germline CDR1 reads MDHEN; CDR2 reads SYDVKM. V was clipped by 6 bases and J by 5 bases; unmatched bases: 4. This CDR3 is built from 13 residues. The CDR3 bases are TGTGCCAGCAGCCGGGGACTACACAATGAGCAGTTCTTC. Translated, it gives CASSRGLHNEQFF.

The chain recombines TRBV7-9 with TRBJ2-1, with 10 nucleotides matching TRBD1. Per the germline V gene, CDR1 is SEHNR and CDR2 is FQNEAQ (reference sequence). The CDR3 length is 14 residues. V lost 8 bases to trimming and J lost 8 bases; unmatched junction nucleotides: 9. The CDR3 nucleotides are TGTGCCAGCCGACCCGGGACAGGGGATCATGAGCAGTTCTTC. Its translation is CASRPGTGDHEQFF.

This chain joins TRBV7-9 and TRBJ1-1; tentative D call: TRBD1 (6 bases). V lost 5 bases to trimming and J lost 1 base, with 17 bases between them. This CDR3 comprises 16 residues. Per germline, CDR1 SEHNR and CDR2 FQNEAQ (reference sequence). CDR3 sequence (DNA): TGTGCCAGCAGCCCCCCGGCAGGGGAAGGGAACACTGAAGCTTTCTTT. Translated: CASSPPAGEGNTEAFF.

The chain couples TRBV16 to TRBJ2-1; tentative D call: TRBD1 (5 bases). V lost 1 base, J lost 0 bases, and 16 bases lay in between. Germline V gene data show CDR1 as KGHSY and CDR2 as FQNENV. The CDR3 is made up of 18 amino acids. The CDR3 DNA is TGTGCCAGCAGCCAATTCACCGCAGGGCTTAGCTCCTACAATGAGCAGTTCTTC. Its translation is CASSQFTAGLSSYNEQFF.

This clone was found once. The chain recombines TRBV5-6 with TRBJ2-5, with TRBD1 matching 10 bases. After removal of 2 bases from V and 3 bases from J, the junction contained 7 bases not matched to a gene. The length of the CDR3 is 16 residues. Germline-derived CDR1 and CDR2 are SGHDT and YYEEEE. The DNA for the CDR3 is TGTGCCAGCAGCTTCCTCCCGGGACAGGGGAAAGAGACCCAGTACTTC. It yields the protein CASSFLPGQGKETQYF.

This clone occurred a few times. The chain is built from TRBV2 and TRBJ2-1; 16 bases are a match to TRBD2. The J segment lost 12 bases and the V segment lost 6 bases, leaving 8 bases of the junction unmatched. The germline gives CDR1 SNHLY, CDR2 FYNNEI. The CDR3 has 15 residues. The CDR3 DNA follows: TGTGCCAGCAGCCAAAAGGGACTAGCGGGAGGGCCGCAGTTCTTC. Its translation is CASSQKGLAGGPQFF.

This sequence joins TRBV5-6 and TRBJ1-1; maybe TRBD1 (5 bases). The germline gives CDR1 SGHDT, CDR2 YYEEEE. This CDR3 is built from 15 residues. The V gene lost 7 bases and the J gene lost 0 bases, with 16 bases spanning the gap. For the CDR3, the DNA is TGTGCCAGCGGGAGCGGGGCTTCCATGAACACTGAAGCTTTCTTT. Amino acid sequence: CASGSGASMNTEAFF.